What follows is one T cell receptor (beta chain) and its context. In terms of age and location, participants ranged from about 18 to 95 years and lived in around 22 US areas. Membership in each cohort depended on participant-reported clinical history. CDR3 size: 17 residues. Looked up from germline, CDR1 is MGHRA and CDR2 is YSYEKL. V lost 1 base, J lost 9 bases, and 14 bases stayed unmatched. The data stem from a study of blood T cell repertoires in COVID-19. Study-level background: Material from acute and convalescent COVID-19 was sourced from the United States, Italy and Spain.

Method: immunoSEQ multiplex PCR; TCRdb's copy keeps in-frame clones and lacks some. This sample yields tens of thousands of clones, of which about 89% are seen a single time; 1.2% belongs to the top ten. Sequenced input: PBMCs or T cells enriched from blood (not recorded which). The source is a woman in her fifties or sixties with acute COVID-19. This chain connects TRBV4-1 to TRBJ1-5; TRBD1 matches at 8 bases. CDR3: CASSQVSGTGGGRPQHF. The CDR3 DNA follows: TGCGCCAGCAGCCAAGTATCCGGGACAGGAGGGGGAAGGCCCCAGCATTTT.